This T cell receptor (beta chain) was identified during a study of blood T cell repertoires in COVID-19. Study-wide context: From T cells, B-cell-depleted T cells, or PBMCs came the material, which was cDNA or gDNA.

Germline loops: CDR1 MNHEY, CDR2 SMNVEV (reference sequence). CDR3 size: 14 residues. The ends lost 6 bases at V and 5 bases at J; junction bases unmatched: 6. Methods used by the authors: Amplification from reference gene primers served as the basis for estimated nucleated cell counts. Produced via immunoSEQ multiplex PCR; TCRdb's table is partial and in-frame only. Clonal size and the V and J genes are those of that table, whereas D and trimming came from the DNA. The profile shows more than 200,000 clones, roughly 84% of them singletons. This rearrangement joins TRBV27 to TRBJ2-1, with 8 positions matching TRBD2. Sequencing was performed on PBMCs or T cells enriched from blood (not recorded which). This clonotype originated in a man aged 30-40 years in a cohort exposed to, infected with or recovered from COVID-19 (not recorded which). The CDR3 reads CASSGLARHNEQFF. The CDR3 DNA sequence: TGTGCCAGCAGCGGACTAGCTCGGCACAATGAGCAGTTCTTC.